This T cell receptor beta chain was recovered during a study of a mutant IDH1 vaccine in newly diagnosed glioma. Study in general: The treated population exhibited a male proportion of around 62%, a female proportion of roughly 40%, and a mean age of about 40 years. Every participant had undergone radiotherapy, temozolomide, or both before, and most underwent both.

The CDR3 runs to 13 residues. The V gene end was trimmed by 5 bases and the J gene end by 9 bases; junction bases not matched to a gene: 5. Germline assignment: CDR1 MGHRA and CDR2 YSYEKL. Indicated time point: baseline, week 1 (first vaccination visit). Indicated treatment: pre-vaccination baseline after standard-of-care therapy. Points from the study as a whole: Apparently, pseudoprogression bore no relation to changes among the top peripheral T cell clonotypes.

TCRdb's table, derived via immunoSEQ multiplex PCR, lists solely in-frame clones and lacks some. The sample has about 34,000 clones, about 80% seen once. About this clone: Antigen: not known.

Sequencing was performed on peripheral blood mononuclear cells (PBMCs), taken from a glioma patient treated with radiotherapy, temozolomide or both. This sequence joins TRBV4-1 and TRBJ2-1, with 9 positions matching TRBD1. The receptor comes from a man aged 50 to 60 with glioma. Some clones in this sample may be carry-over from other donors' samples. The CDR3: CASSIYRGPEQFF. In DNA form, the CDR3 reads TGCGCCAGCAGCATATACAGGGGGCCTGAGCAGTTCTTC.